The rows below give T cell receptor beta chains drawn from one sample of a study of somatic mutations in cytotoxic T cells in rheumatoid arthritis. TCRdb's copy holds only in-frame clones and misses some; the assay was immunoSEQ multiplex PCR. The sample includes about 12,000 clones, over 80% seen only once; the top ten take 12% to 15%. Sequenced input: CD8+ T cells sorted from blood. The source is a woman aged 60-70 years in good health. Each CDR3 is given with its conserved first and last residue. A D gene is named only where the DNA matches it firmly. Rows may omit the clone size; those that give it use once, few, many or a size class.

D gene: TRBD1
V gene: TRBV19
clone size: NA
J gene: TRBJ1-1
CDR3 protein: CASRTGDTEAFF
CDR3 DNA: TGTGCCAGTAGGACAGGGGACACTGAAGCTTTCTTT

D gene: TRBD2
V gene: TRBV7-9
clone size: NA
J gene: TRBJ2-2
CDR3 protein: CASSTSLAGGSTGELFF
CDR3 DNA: TGTGCCAGCAGCACTTCACTAGCGGGGGGAAGCACCGGGGAGCTGTTTTTT

D gene: NA
V gene: TRBV14
clone size: NA
J gene: TRBJ2-7
CDR3 protein: CASSQDSPWTTYEQYF
CDR3 DNA: TGTGCCAGCAGCCAAGACTCGCCCTGGACAACCTACGAGCAGTACTTC

D gene: TRBD1
V gene: TRBV5-6
clone size: NA
J gene: TRBJ1-5
CDR3 protein: CASSWDRGEYGNQPQHF
CDR3 DNA: TGTGCCAGCAGCTGGGACAGGGGAGAGTATGGCAATCAGCCCCAGCATTTT

D gene: TRBD1
V gene: TRBV10-2
clone size: NA
J gene: TRBJ2-5
CDR3 protein: CASSERDRGGETQYF
CDR3 DNA: TGCGCCAGCAGTGAGCGGGACAGGGGAGGAGAGACCCAGTACTTC

D gene: TRBD2
V gene: TRBV15
clone size: NA
J gene: TRBJ2-3
CDR3 protein: CATSRLAGVTSTDTQYF
CDR3 DNA: TGTGCCACCAGCCGACTAGCGGGTGTAACTAGCACAGATACGCAGTATTTT

D gene: NA
V gene: TRBV2
clone size: NA
J gene: TRBJ2-3
CDR3 protein: CANRPGDTQYF
CDR3 DNA: TGTGCCAACCGTCCCGGAGATACGCAGTATTTT

D gene: TRBD1
V gene: TRBV27
clone size: NA
J gene: TRBJ2-7
CDR3 protein: CASSLVQGAGEQYF
CDR3 DNA: TGTGCCAGCAGTTTAGTACAGGGGGCTGGCGAGCAGTACTTC

D gene: NA
V gene: TRBV18
clone size: NA
J gene: TRBJ2-3
CDR3 protein: CASSLRGSDDTDTQYF
CDR3 DNA: TGTGCCAGCTCACTAAGGGGCAGCGATGACACAGATACGCAGTATTTT

D gene: TRBD1
V gene: TRBV7-2
clone size: NA
J gene: TRBJ2-1
CDR3 protein: CASSSRGGTGSPYNEQFF
CDR3 DNA: TGTGCCAGCAGCTCGCGGGGAGGGACAGGGAGTCCCTACAATGAGCAGTTCTTC

D gene: NA
V gene: TRBV28
clone size: NA
J gene: TRBJ1-6
CDR3 protein: CASSLLQNSPLHF
CDR3 DNA: TGTGCCAGCAGTTTACTTCAGAATTCACCCCTCCACTTT

D gene: TRBD1
V gene: TRBV27
clone size: once
J gene: TRBJ2-3
CDR3 protein: CASSRTGGGPDTQYF
CDR3 DNA: TGTGCCAGCAGTCGGACAGGGGGCGGGCCAGATACGCAGTATTTT

D gene: NA
V gene: TRBV15
clone size: once
J gene: TRBJ1-1
CDR3 protein: CATSDTRKYRVLNTEAFF
CDR3 DNA: TGTGCCACCAGCGATACCCGTAAGTACAGGGTCTTGAACACTGAAGCTTTCTTT

D gene: TRBD1
V gene: TRBV15
clone size: NA
J gene: TRBJ1-2
CDR3 protein: CATSRGSGTGHYGYTF
CDR3 DNA: TGTGCCACCAGCAGAGGGTCAGGGACAGGGCACTATGGCTACACCTTC

D gene: TRBD2
V gene: TRBV27
clone size: NA
J gene: TRBJ2-7
CDR3 protein: CASSFGEGSYEQYF
CDR3 DNA: TGTGCCAGCAGTTTTGGGGAGGGCTCCTACGAGCAGTACTTC

D gene: NA
V gene: TRBV7-9
clone size: NA
J gene: TRBJ2-3
CDR3 protein: CASQHEGVIDTQYF
CDR3 DNA: TGTGCCAGCCAGCATGAGGGTGTGATCGATACGCAGTATTTT

D gene: NA
V gene: TRBV30
clone size: NA
J gene: TRBJ2-3
CDR3 protein: CAWSRGSTLDTQYF
CDR3 DNA: TGTGCCTGGAGCCGGGGTAGTACTCTGGATACGCAGTATTTT

D gene: NA
V gene: TRBV19
clone size: few
J gene: TRBJ2-3
CDR3 protein: CESHSLDTQYF
CDR3 DNA: TGTGAAAGCCACTCGCTGGATACGCAGTATTTT

D gene: TRBD1
V gene: TRBV4-1
clone size: NA
J gene: TRBJ1-1
CDR3 protein: CASSQGQDRGRDPEAFF
CDR3 DNA: TGCGCCAGCAGCCAAGGCCAGGACAGGGGCCGCGATCCTGAAGCTTTCTTT

D gene: TRBD2
V gene: TRBV9
clone size: NA
J gene: TRBJ2-3
CDR3 protein: CASSSYSGGATDTQYF
CDR3 DNA: TGTGCCAGCAGTTCATATAGCGGGGGGGCGACAGATACGCAGTATTTT

D gene: NA
V gene: TRBV6-5
clone size: NA
J gene: TRBJ2-7
CDR3 protein: CASRPRDYEQYF
CDR3 DNA: TGTGCCAGTAGACCCCGGGACTACGAGCAGTACTTC

D gene: TRBD2
V gene: TRBV7-9
clone size: NA
J gene: TRBJ2-1
CDR3 protein: CASSLAGGTGPYNEQFF
CDR3 DNA: TGTGCCAGCAGCTTAGCGGGGGGGACTGGTCCCTACAATGAGCAGTTCTTC

D gene: TRBD2
V gene: TRBV28
clone size: few
J gene: TRBJ2-1
CDR3 protein: CASSWTSGYNEQFF
CDR3 DNA: TGTGCCAGCAGTTGGACTAGCGGGTACAATGAGCAGTTCTTC

D gene: NA
V gene: TRBV4-1
clone size: NA
J gene: TRBJ2-5
CDR3 protein: CASSQDLQETQYF
CDR3 DNA: TGCGCCAGCAGCCAAGATCTCCAAGAGACCCAGTACTTC

D gene: NA
V gene: TRBV30
clone size: NA
J gene: TRBJ2-1
CDR3 protein: CAWSVGRGTNEQFF
CDR3 DNA: TGTGCCTGGAGTGTAGGCAGGGGAACCAATGAGCAGTTCTTC

D gene: TRBD2
V gene: TRBV2
clone size: NA
J gene: TRBJ2-5
CDR3 protein: CASSEASSGGAGETQYF
CDR3 DNA: TGTGCCAGCAGTGAAGCGTCGAGCGGGGGGGCGGGAGAGACCCAGTACTTC

D gene: NA
V gene: TRBV7-2
clone size: NA
J gene: TRBJ2-1
CDR3 protein: CASSLGRGIEQFF
CDR3 DNA: TGTGCCAGCAGCCTTGGCCGGGGAATTGAGCAGTTCTTC

D gene: NA
V gene: TRBV4-1
clone size: medium-sized
J gene: TRBJ1-2
CDR3 protein: CASSQDEKNYGYTF
CDR3 DNA: TGCGCCAGCAGCCAAGATGAGAAAAACTATGGCTACACCTTC

D gene: TRBD1
V gene: TRBV13
clone size: NA
J gene: TRBJ1-4
CDR3 protein: CASSRVTGGLLQDNEKLFF
CDR3 DNA: TGTGCCAGCAGCCGTGTGACAGGGGGCCTTCTTCAGGATAATGAAAAACTGTTTTTT

D gene: TRBD1
V gene: TRBV5-1
clone size: NA
J gene: TRBJ2-5
CDR3 protein: CASSLVQGGQETQYF
CDR3 DNA: TGCGCCAGCAGCTTGGTACAGGGGGGCCAAGAGACCCAGTACTTC